Below, one T cell receptor (beta chain) is given with its context. This sample was included in a study of blood T cell repertoires in COVID-19. Libraries were prepared by immunoSEQ multiplex PCR; TCRdb keeps only in-frame clonotypes and omits some of them. The sample lists about 120,000 clones, around 89% occurring once. This TCR derives from a man in his fifties with acute or convalescent COVID-19. Sequencing was done on a sample of peripheral blood.

The DNA for the CDR3 is TGTGCCAGCAGCAAGGACAGGGCGTCCTACAATGAGCAGTTCTTC. It specifies CASSKDRASYNEQFF. V is TRBV5-8 and J is TRBJ2-1; 8 bases line up with TRBD1. Germline assignment: CDR1 SGHTS and CDR2 YDEGEE. J lost 1 base, V lost 4 bases, and 4 bases had no gene match. CDR3 length: 15 amino acids. Full variable domain (remainder filled in from reference TRBV5-8 and TRBJ2-1): EAGVTQSPTHLIKTRGQQATLRCSPISGHTSVYWYQQALGLGLQFLLWYDEGEERNRGNFPPRFSGRQFPNYSSELNVNALELEDSALYLCASSKDRASYNEQFFGPGTRLTVL.